Below, 9 T cell receptor beta chains from the same sample are listed, as sequenced in a study of cytomegalovirus exposure and HLA in healthy donors. Amplification used 60 Vbeta primers and 13 Jbeta primers. The repertoire was sequenced with immunoSEQ multiplex PCR; TCRdb's copy has only in-frame clones and lacks some. The table records roughly 80,000 clones, 60% to 85% of them present only once. Material for sequencing was PBMCs. The receptors originated from a male donor in good health and CMV-seronegative.

V and J are TRBV27 and TRBJ2-7; D is unresolved. There are 11 residues in the CDR3. The ends were cut back, 10 bases at V and 0 bases at J, with 7 bases in the middle. Germline lookup yields CDR1 MNHEY and CDR2 SMNVEV (reference sequence). The CDR3 DNA reads as TGTGCCACCCTTCCCTCCTACGAGCAGTACTTC. This encodes CATLPSYEQYF.

The V gene is TRBV5-1, the J gene TRBJ2-2; D may be TRBD2 (6 bases). V was clipped by 0 bases and J by 3 bases, with 9 bases between them. From germline, CDR1 is SGHRS and CDR2 YFSETQ. The CDR3 loop spans 15 amino acids. The CDR3 loop is CASSLVGGDTGELFF. CDR3 nucleotide sequence: TGCGCCAGCAGCTTGGTCGGGGGAGACACCGGGGAGCTGTTTTTT.

About this clone itself: At one of its ends the junction is not consistent with the germline gene, which may arise from a read error. The rearrangement joins TRBV5-4 to TRBJ1-6; the match to TRBD1 covers 8 bases. CDR3 length: 15 residues. Germline CDR1 and CDR2: SGHNT and YYREEE (reference sequence). DNA for the CDR3: TGTGCCACCCGACTGGACAGGGCCAACAATTCACCCCTCAACTTT. Its protein is CATRLDRANNSPLNF.

The genes are TRBV7-9 and TRBJ1-4; D gene unclear. The length of the CDR3 is 15 residues. Germline V gene sequence: CDR1 SEHNR, CDR2 FQNEAQ (reference sequence). V lost 1 base, J lost 1 base, and 7 bases lay in between. The CDR3 sequence is CASSLDRGTNEKLFF. CDR3 sequence (DNA): TGTGCCAGCAGCTTAGACCGGGGAACTAATGAAAAACTGTTTTTT.

This chain connects TRBV7-2 to TRBJ1-1; D call uncertain. This CDR3 comprises 14 residues. Trimming removed 0 bases from V and 1 base from J, with 6 bases in between. Germline CDR1 and CDR2: SGHTA and FQGNSA. The CDR3 protein is CASSLAHRNTEAFF. Written as DNA, the CDR3 is TGTGCCAGCAGCTTAGCCCACAGGAACACTGAAGCTTTCTTT.

V is TRBV30 and J is TRBJ2-7; perhaps TRBD1 as D (5 bases). Germline V gene lookup returns CDR1 GTSNPN and CDR2 SVGIG (reference sequence). With 1 base removed from V and 5 bases from J, the gap between germline ends came to 15 bases. The CDR3 is 14 residues long. CDR3 bases: TGTGCCTGGAGTGCAGGGTCTGTGTGGGACGAGCAGTACTTC. Encoded protein: CAWSAGSVWDEQYF.

The chain recombines TRBV5-1 with TRBJ1-4; 8 nucleotides align to TRBD1. The CDR3 has 14 residues. CDR1 is SGHRS, CDR2 YFSETQ, per germline. The V gene end was trimmed by 4 bases and the J gene end by 6 bases; junction bases not matched to a gene: 5. CDR3 region: CASSDTGGDEKLFF. DNA of the CDR3: TGCGCCAGCAGCGATACAGGGGGAGATGAAAAACTGTTTTTT.

The chain employs TRBV14 and TRBJ2-2; 7 positions match TRBD1. This CDR3 is built from 15 residues. Per the germline V gene, CDR1 is SGHDN and CDR2 is FVKESK. The trim removed 4 bases at V and 2 bases at J, leaving 4 bases unmatched. The CDR3 protein is CASSPDRANTGELFF. The CDR3 DNA sequence: TGTGCCAGCAGCCCAGACAGGGCCAACACCGGGGAGCTGTTTTTT. Drawing the rest from reference TRBV14 and TRBJ2-2, the complete variable domain is EAGVTQFPSHSVIEKGQTVTLRCDPISGHDNLYWYRRVMGKEIKFLLHFVKESKQDESGMPNNRFLAERTGGTYSTLKVQPAELEDSGVYFCASSPDRANTGELFFGEGSRLTVL.

This CDR3 is CASSTRQGDYGYTF. CDR3 in DNA: TGTGCCAGCAGCACGCGACAGGGGGATTATGGCTACACCTTC. The chain joins TRBV5-4 to TRBJ1-2; 9 nucleotides agree with TRBD1. There are 14 residues in the CDR3. V lost 4 bases, J lost 5 bases, and 6 bases stayed unmatched. In germline, CDR1 is SGHNT, CDR2 YYREEE (reference sequence).